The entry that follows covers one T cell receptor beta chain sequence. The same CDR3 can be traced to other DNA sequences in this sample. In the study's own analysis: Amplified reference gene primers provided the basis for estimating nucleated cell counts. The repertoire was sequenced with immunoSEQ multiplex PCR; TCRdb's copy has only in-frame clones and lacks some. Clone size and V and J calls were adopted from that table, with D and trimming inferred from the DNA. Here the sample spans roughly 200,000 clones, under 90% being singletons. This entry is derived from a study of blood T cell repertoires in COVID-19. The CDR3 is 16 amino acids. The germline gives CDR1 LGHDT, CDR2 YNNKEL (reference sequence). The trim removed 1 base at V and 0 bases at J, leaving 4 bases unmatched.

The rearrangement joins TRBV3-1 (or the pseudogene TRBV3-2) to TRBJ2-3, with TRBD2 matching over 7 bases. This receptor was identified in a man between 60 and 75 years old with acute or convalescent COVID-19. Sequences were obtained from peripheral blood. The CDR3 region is CASSQAGGGSTDTQYF. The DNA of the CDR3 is TGTGCCAGCAGCCAAGCTGGGGGAGGGAGCACAGATACGCAGTATTTT.